This TCR beta chain was documented in a study of breast tumors, draining lymph nodes, adjacent tissues. Study-level findings and limits: Findings are consistent with lymph node origin and intratumoral expansion of most tumor T cells. That most tumor T cells come from lymph nodes remained unproven. Tumor repertoires ranked between lymph nodes and nontumor tissue in diversity, with V and J gene preferences. Compared with basal-like, luminal-like tumors shared significantly more repertoire with nontumor tissue.

Germline V gives CDR1 SGHAT, CDR2 FQNNGV. CDR3 size: 16 residues. V was cut by 1 base and J by 0 bases, with 10 bases left in between. MiXCR, run by TCRdb on the multiplex PCR reads, gives a single entry per CDR3 protein. Here the sample spans about 89,000 distinct CDR3 sequences, more than 25% being singletons. This clonotype came up many times. Antigen specificity is unknown. Samples came from axillary lymph nodes draining the breast cancer. The chain joins TRBV11-2 to TRBJ1-3; unclear D gene. This clonotype was sampled from a female donor with breast cancer. Some clones in this sample may be carry-over from other donors' samples. The material sequenced was axillary lymph node tissue. The CDR3: CASSLASGSSGNTIYF. CDR3 nucleotide sequence: TGTGCCAGCAGCTTAGCATCCGGGTCCTCTGGAAACACCATATATTTT.